The clone carrying this TCR beta chain has more than one count but fewer than ten. This specimen comes from a study of blood T cells in healthy people across ages. PCR was performed a second time for about 7 to 12 cycles using a sample-barcoded 5' primer and a J-beta primer mix. Each CDR3 protein is one row after TCRdb ran MiXCR on the 5' RACE reads. The table shows 550,000 to 750,000 distinct CDR3 sequences, with over 20% occurring only once. The sequenced sample was blood. This clonotype was sampled from a man between 65 and 79 years old in good health.

CDR3 amino acids: CASSPSDRERGTEAFF. Written as DNA, the CDR3 is TGTGCCAGCTCACCTTCGGACAGGGAGAGGGGCACTGAAGCTTTCTTT. The chain links TRBV18 to TRBJ1-1; 8 positions agree with TRBD1. Trimming removed 3 bases from V and 4 bases from J; junction bases left unmatched: 10. Per the germline V gene, CDR1 is KGHSH and CDR2 is LQKENI. The CDR3 contains 16 residues. The full variable domain, with the rest looked up from reference TRBV18 and TRBJ1-1, is NAGVMQNPRHLVRRRGQEARLRCSPMKGHSHVYWYRQLPEEGLKFMVYLQKENIIDESGMPKERFSAEFPKEGPSILRIQQVVRGDSAAYFCASSPSDRERGTEAFFGQGTRLTVV.